This entry lists 10 T cell receptor beta chains sequenced from one sample in a study of CD8 T cells in Susac syndrome. The authors reverse transcribed roughly 0.5 to 1 ug RNA with random hexamers. From the immunoSEQ multiplex PCR reads, TCRdb called clonotypes with MiXCR, one entry per CDR3 protein. The sample records under 150,000 distinct CDR3 sequences, around 94% being singletons. Specimen: CD8+ T cells from PBMCs. All receptors come from a human donor in good health.

This chain links TRBV20-1 with TRBJ2-7; D might be TRBD1 (6 bases). CDR3 length: 15 amino acids. V was cut by 0 bases and J by 7 bases, with 19 bases left in between. Germline CDR1 is DFQATT and CDR2 is SNEGSKA (reference sequence). The CDR3 protein is CSARDRAGALVEQYF. DNA of the CDR3: TGCAGTGCTAGAGATAGGGCAGGGGCGCTCGTTGAGCAGTACTTC.

The gene calls are TRBV15 and TRBJ1-2, with a tentative D call TRBD1 (5 bases). Germline V gene lookup returns CDR1 LNHNV and CDR2 YYDKDF (reference sequence). The germline V and J ends were trimmed by 8 bases and 6 bases, with 7 bases remaining between them. The CDR3 consists of 10 residues. DNA of the CDR3: TGTGCCACCTTGGGGGATGGCTACACCTTC. This gives the protein CATLGDGYTF.

This chain links TRBV27 with TRBJ1-1; no clear D. Germline CDR1 MNHEY, CDR2 SMNVEV (reference sequence). The V end was cut by 2 bases, the J end by 0 bases, with 7 bases between. This CDR3 has 14 amino acids. The DNA of the CDR3 is TGTGCCAGCAGTTTAAATCCTATGAACACTGAAGCTTTCTTT. This codes for CASSLNPMNTEAFF.

V usage is TRBV7-9 and J usage is TRBJ1-4; D may be TRBD1 (6 bases). Deletions cut 5 bases from V and 3 bases from J, with 10 bases between. Per the germline V gene, CDR1 is SEHNR and CDR2 is FQNEAQ (reference sequence). The CDR3 covers 14 residues. CDR3 sequence reads: CASSPTGSNEKLFF. DNA for the CDR3: TGTGCCAGCAGCCCAACAGGGTCTAATGAAAAACTGTTTTTT.

V gene TRBV14 combines with J gene TRBJ2-2, with D unresolved. The CDR3 has 11 residues. V was trimmed by 6 bases and J by 3 bases, leaving 2 bases between them. Germline V lookup: CDR1 SGHDN, CDR2 FVKESK. The CDR3 bases are TGTGCCAGCAGGGACACCGGGGAGCTGTTTTTT. As protein: CASRDTGELFF.

CDR3 loop: CASSPDTRISYEQYF. The CDR3 nucleotides are TGTGCCAGCAGCCCGGACACTCGCATCTCCTACGAGCAGTACTTC. This chain joins TRBV7-6 and TRBJ2-7; D might be TRBD1 (5 bases). Trimming stripped 5 bases from V and 0 bases from J, with 14 bases between. Germline V lookup: CDR1 SGHVS, CDR2 FNYEAQ. CDR3 size: 15 residues.

The V and J genes are TRBV15 and TRBJ2-3, with 15 bases matching TRBD2. This CDR3 is 17 amino acids long. Trimming cost V 7 bases and J 1 base; bases outside gene matches: 6. From germline, CDR1 is LNHNV and CDR2 YYDKDF (reference sequence). The CDR3 DNA follows: TGTGCCACCACAGGACTAGCGGGAGGGCCGCGCACAGATACGCAGTATTTT. Protein product: CATTGLAGGPRTDTQYF.

This sequence joins TRBV20-1 and TRBJ2-7; no clear D. The CDR3 runs 12 residues. Germline V lookup: CDR1 DFQATT, CDR2 SNEGSKA (reference sequence). V shed 3 bases and J shed 0 bases, with 6 bases lying between them. CDR3 nucleotide sequence: TGCAGTGCTAGTCCGACCTCCTACGAGCAGTACTTC. Its translation: CSASPTSYEQYF.

This rearrangement joins TRBV5-4 to TRBJ2-3; D gene unclear. This CDR3 is built from 16 residues. Germline-derived CDR1 and CDR2 are SGHNT and YYREEE (reference sequence). V lost 1 base, J lost 2 bases, and 14 bases lay in between. The chain's CDR3 is CASSLSVTELTDTQYF. Here the CDR3 DNA reads TGTGCCAGCAGCTTGTCGGTGACCGAGCTCACAGATACGCAGTATTTT.

V and J are TRBV19 and TRBJ2-4; a possible D gene is TRBD2 (7 bases). Per germline, CDR1 LNHDA and CDR2 SQIVND (reference sequence). The CDR3 is 15 amino acids. Trimming left V 2 bases short and J 5 bases short, with 13 bases between. CDR3 sequence (DNA): TGTGCCAGTAGTATATTGTCGGGGGGCGAAAACATTCAGTACTTC. This codes for CASSILSGGENIQYF. The variable domain in full, completed from reference TRBV19 and TRBJ2-4, reads DGGITQSPKYLFRKEGQNVTLSCEQNLNHDAMYWYRQDPGQGLRLIYYSQIVNDFQKGDIAEGYSVSREKKESFPLTVTSAQKNPTAFYLCASSILSGGENIQYFGAGTRLSVL.